The entry below describes one T cell receptor beta chain. This CDR3 has 11 residues. Trimming took 3 bases from V and 4 from J, leaving 2 bases between them. CDR1 and CDR2 from the germline V gene are MNHNS and SASEGT. Each donor provided at least one pre-ART PBMC sample and at least two post-ART PBMC samples. The record originates from a study of long-term antiretroviral therapy in people with HIV. Investigators performed immunoSEQ version v3.0 at survey level. This table comes from immunoSEQ multiplex PCR, and its TCRdb copy is limited to in-frame clones, with some not included. The sample lists about 27,000 clones, roughly 80% occurring once.

The V gene is TRBV6-1, the J gene TRBJ2-3; D is unresolved. Sequences were derived from unsorted PBMCs, sampled 0.8 years before starting antiretroviral therapy. The sequence was collected from a young man with HIV. The chain's CDR3 is CASSDADTQYF. The CDR3 bases are TGTGCCAGCAGTGACGCAGATACGCAGTATTTT.